A selection of T cell receptor beta chains follows, all from one sample in a study of T cell responses to AZD1222 COVID-19 vaccine. Sequencing was performed with immunoSEQ multiplex PCR; in TCRdb, only in-frame clones are kept and a portion is missing. The data contain 85,000 to 130,000 clones, about 90% of them singletons. Sequenced material: peripheral blood, taken on day 0 of AZD1222 vaccination. The source of these receptors is an adult in good health. The CDR3 runs from the conserved cysteine through the conserved F or W. The D gene is left open where the match is weak. Not every row has a clone size; where given, it reads once, few, many or a size class.

TRBV5-1,NA,NA,TRBJ1-1,CASSQFMNTEAFF,TGCGCCAGCAGCCAATTTATGAACACTGAAGCTTTCTTT
TRBV6-5,NA,NA,TRBJ2-3,CASSRGYRDRDTQYF,TGTGCCAGCAGTAGGGGTTACAGGGATCGAGATACGCAGTATTTT
TRBV7-2,TRBD2,NA,TRBJ2-1,CASSTRAGIYNEQFF,TGTGCCAGCAGCACTAGAGCGGGGATATACAATGAGCAGTTCTTC
TRBV5-1,NA,NA,TRBJ1-2,CASSSTGKDGYTF,TGCGCCAGCAGCTCGACTGGGAAGGATGGCTACACCTTC
TRBV20-1,NA,NA,TRBJ1-4,CSATPNEKLFF,TGCAGTGCTACGCCAAATGAAAAACTGTTTTTT
TRBV6-5,NA,NA,TRBJ2-5,CASRKTGVWQETQYF,TGTGCCAGCAGGAAAACGGGGGTGTGGCAAGAGACCCAGTACTTC
TRBV4-1,TRBD1,NA,TRBJ2-7,CASSQRGQGVSYEQYF,TGCGCCAGCAGCCAAAGAGGACAGGGGGTTTCCTACGAGCAGTACTTC
TRBV7-9,NA,NA,TRBJ1-2,CASSYAQGLGYAYTF,TGTGCCAGCAGCTACGCACAGGGTCTGGGATATGCCTACACCTTC
TRBV19,NA,NA,TRBJ2-3,CASSNYSVVDTQYF,TGTGCCAGTAGTAACTACAGCGTAGTAGATACGCAGTATTTT
TRBV2,NA,NA,TRBJ2-4,CASRFPGLAKNIQYF,TGTGCCAGCAGGTTTCCGGGGCTCGCCAAAAACATTCAGTACTTC
TRBV5-4,TRBD1,NA,TRBJ2-7,CASSPGTGFYYEQYF,TGTGCCAGCAGCCCAGGGACAGGGTTTTACTACGAGCAGTACTTC
TRBV15,TRBD1,NA,TRBJ2-1,CATSRRTGIYNEQFF,TGTGCCACCAGCAGAAGGACAGGGATATACAATGAGCAGTTCTTC
TRBV19,TRBD1,once,TRBJ1-5,CASRGTGGRHQPQHF,TGTGCCAGTAGGGGGACAGGGGGAAGGCATCAGCCCCAGCATTTT
TRBV4-1,TRBD2,NA,TRBJ2-7,CASSPLAGGTDEQYF,TGCGCCAGCAGCCCTCTAGCGGGTGGGACGGACGAGCAGTACTTC
TRBV5-1,NA,NA,TRBJ2-1,CASSLEADNEQFF,TGCGCCAGCAGCCTTGAGGCAGACAATGAGCAGTTCTTC
TRBV6-4,NA,NA,TRBJ1-2,CASSDYAGMDGYTF,TGTGCCAGCAGTGACTATGCAGGGATGGATGGCTACACCTTC
TRBV27,NA,NA,TRBJ2-1,CASSMGPGYNEQFF,TGTGCCAGCAGTATGGGACCAGGTTACAATGAGCAGTTCTTC
TRBV9,TRBD1,NA,TRBJ1-2,CASSPGGQSIYGYTF,TGTGCCAGCAGCCCAGGGGGACAGTCAATCTATGGCTACACCTTC
TRBV7-9,NA,NA,TRBJ1-4,CASRQTGFREKLFF,TGTGCCAGCAGGCAAACAGGGTTTCGGGAAAAACTGTTTTTT
TRBV5-1,NA,few,TRBJ2-2,CAGGRYSRGAGELFF,TGCGCCGGCGGGCGGTACTCTCGGGGAGCCGGGGAGCTGTTTTTT
TRBV5-1,NA,NA,TRBJ1-1,CASSLDPGRRNTEAFF,TGCGCCAGCAGCTTGGATCCGGGACGTCGGAACACTGAAGCTTTCTTT
TRBV15,NA,NA,TRBJ1-2,CATSRDSREVTGYTF,TGTGCCACCAGCAGAGATTCCAGGGAGGTGACGGGCTACACCTTC
TRBV23-1,NA,NA,TRBJ1-1,CASTQSFGTTTINTEAFF,TGCGCCAGCACTCAATCCTTTGGGACAACGACCATAAACACTGAAGCTTTCTTT
TRBV7-9,NA,NA,TRBJ1-1,CASSLEVPNTEAFF,TGTGCCAGCAGCTTAGAGGTACCGAACACTGAAGCTTTCTTT
TRBV19,NA,NA,TRBJ2-5,CASSIRRQGQETQYF,TGTGCCAGTAGTATTAGGAGGCAGGGCCAAGAGACCCAGTACTTC
TRBV9,NA,NA,TRBJ2-5,CASSPLTTGRKETQYF,TGTGCCAGCAGCCCTCTCACGACAGGGAGGAAAGAGACCCAGTACTTC
TRBV27,NA,NA,TRBJ1-1,CASSFPPVQGRSMNTEAFF,TGTGCCAGCAGTTTCCCCCCGGTACAGGGTCGTTCAATGAACACTGAAGCTTTCTTT
TRBV6-2/TRBV6-3,NA,NA,TRBJ1-6,CASSSGAPSSYNSPLHF,TGTGCCAGCAGCTCCGGGGCACCAAGCTCCTATAATTCACCCCTCCACTTT
TRBV29-1,NA,NA,TRBJ2-3,CSVRSTGNTDTQYF,TGCAGCGTTCGGTCCACAGGGAACACAGATACGCAGTATTTT
TRBV15,TRBD2,NA,TRBJ2-5,CATSSETLAGGGTQYF,TGTGCCACCAGCAGCGAGACACTAGCGGGAGGTGGGACCCAGTACTTC
TRBV27,NA,NA,TRBJ1-2,CASSLSRAGLNYGYTF,TGTGCCAGCAGTTTATCGAGGGCAGGTTTGAACTATGGCTACACCTTC
TRBV11-3,TRBD2,NA,TRBJ2-3,CASSGTGTSGTDTQYF,TGTGCCAGCAGCGGGACCGGGACTAGCGGCACAGATACGCAGTATTTT
TRBV6-5,TRBD2,NA,TRBJ2-3,CASSYSSGGSTDTQYF,TGTGCCAGCAGTTACTCATCGGGGGGGAGCACAGATACGCAGTATTTT
TRBV28,NA,NA,TRBJ1-1,CASKLFVGNTEAFF,TGTGCCAGCAAGTTATTCGTGGGGAACACTGAAGCTTTCTTT
TRBV11-2,NA,NA,TRBJ2-7,CASSLAVEAFYEQYF,TGTGCCAGCAGCTTAGCGGTCGAGGCCTTCTACGAGCAGTACTTC
TRBV6-1,NA,NA,TRBJ2-1,CASSGVISTPVYNEQFF,TGTGCCAGCAGTGGCGTGATAAGTACCCCTGTATACAATGAGCAGTTCTTC
TRBV4-1,TRBD1,NA,TRBJ1-2,CASSQSDRAFGYTF,TGCGCCAGCAGCCAGTCGGACAGGGCCTTTGGGTACACCTTC
TRBV29-1,TRBD1,NA,TRBJ2-7,CSVWTGVSYEQYF,TGCAGCGTGTGGACAGGGGTCTCCTACGAGCAGTACTTC
TRBV11-2,TRBD2,NA,TRBJ2-7,CASSLLAGGTYEQYF,TGTGCCAGCAGCCTACTAGCGGGGGGGACCTACGAGCAGTACTTC
TRBV7-9,TRBD1,NA,TRBJ2-2,CASSSRDRGNTGELFF,TGTGCCAGCAGCTCCCGGGACAGGGGTAACACCGGGGAGCTGTTTTTT
TRBV5-1,NA,NA,TRBJ1-2,CASSLAAGEGYTF,TGCGCCAGCAGCTTGGCGGCAGGGGAAGGCTACACCTTC
TRBV7-7,NA,NA,TRBJ2-1,CASSLAKVGSNEQFF,TGTGCTAGCAGCTTAGCGAAGGTAGGGTCGAATGAGCAGTTCTTC